This T cell receptor beta chain was identified during a study of identical twins. Overall study results and limits: Models predicted too little out-of-frame TCR alpha sharing in monozygotic twins.

Worth noting for this clonotype: What it binds is not known.

In TCRdb, the 5' RACE reads were re-called with MiXCR into one record per CDR3 protein. The data show roughly 350,000 distinct CDR3 sequences, 9% to 15% seen once. This same sample was also taken into another study, of yellow fever vaccine responses in identical twins. That work contributes: Twins reportedly appeared to share part of their vaccine T cell response while keeping part individual.

The sequence derives from a woman aged 18-29 years in good health. Sequencing was done on a sample of CD8+ T cells sorted from blood.

The CDR3 sequence: CASSEGGWTEAFF. DNA of the CDR3: TGTGCCAGCAGCGAGGGGGGTTGGACTGAAGCTTTCTTT. V usage is TRBV9 and J usage is TRBJ1-1, with a weak D call TRBD1 (6 bases). Germline V gene sequence: CDR1 SGDLS, CDR2 YYNGEE. The V gene lost 3 bases and the J gene lost 5 bases, with 11 bases spanning the gap. The CDR3 covers 13 residues.